Reported below is one T cell receptor (beta chain). The antigen is not known. Other DNA sequences in this sample translate to the same CDR3. The sample is drawn from a study of shared clonotypes between healthy human individuals. Study-level background: A couple of women and a few men aged 18 to 49 made up the donors. Each donor had three CD4 naive, three CD4 memory, two CD8 naive and one CD8 memory plate.

Libraries were prepared by immunoSEQ multiplex PCR; TCRdb keeps only in-frame clonotypes and omits some of them. The repertoire includes approximately 1.5 million clones, 95% to 99% of them detected once, and about 0.45% sits in the top ten. Whole-study results and caveats: Read depth was anticipated to influence clonotype sharing among donors.

Germline lookup yields CDR1 SEHNR and CDR2 FQNEAQ (reference sequence). The CDR3 has 15 amino acids. V was clipped by 3 bases and J by 5 bases; unmatched bases: 3. The receptor was isolated from a man aged 25-45 years in good health. Source material: naive CD4+ T cells sorted from blood. Subset noted: CD45RA+ positively selected. The V gene is TRBV7-9, the J gene TRBJ1-4, with TRBD1 identical over 10 bases. The CDR3 here is CASSLGDRGNEKLFF. The CDR3 DNA sequence: TGTGCCAGCAGCTTGGGGGACAGGGGAAATGAAAAACTGTTTTTT.